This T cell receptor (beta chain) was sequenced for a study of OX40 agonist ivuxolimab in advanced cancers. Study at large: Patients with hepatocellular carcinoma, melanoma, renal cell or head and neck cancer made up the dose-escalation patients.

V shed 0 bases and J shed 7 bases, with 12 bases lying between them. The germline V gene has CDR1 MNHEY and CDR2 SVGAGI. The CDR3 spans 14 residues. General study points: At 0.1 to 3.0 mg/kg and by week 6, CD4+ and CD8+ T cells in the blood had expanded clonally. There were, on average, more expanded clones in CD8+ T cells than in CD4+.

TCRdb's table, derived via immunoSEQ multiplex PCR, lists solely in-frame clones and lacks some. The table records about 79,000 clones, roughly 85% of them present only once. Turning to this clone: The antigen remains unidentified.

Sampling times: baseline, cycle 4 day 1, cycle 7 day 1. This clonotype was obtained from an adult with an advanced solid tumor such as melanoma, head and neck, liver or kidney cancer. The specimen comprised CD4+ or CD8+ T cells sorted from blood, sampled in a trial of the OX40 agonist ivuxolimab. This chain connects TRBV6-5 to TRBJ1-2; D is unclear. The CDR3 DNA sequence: TGTGCCAGCAGTTACTCGGGCCGAGCTGGTGGCTACACCTTC. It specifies CASSYSGRAGGYTF.